The 8 T cell receptor beta chains below come from one sample, sequenced in a study of beta chain features in type 1 diabetes. Expressed TCRB transcripts were sequenced because the isolated RNA had all been reverse transcribed beforehand. Libraries were prepared by immunoSEQ multiplex PCR; TCRdb keeps only in-frame clonotypes and omits some of them. Of 100,000 to 150,000 clones in the sample, 17% were seen once. Their antigens are not known. Study results and caveats: Among all four CD4+ subsets, Type 1 diabetes patients had TCRB CDR3s that were moderately but significantly shorter.

The sequencing sample was made of central memory CD4+ T cells from blood. These receptor sequences come from a man younger than 30 with type 1 diabetes.

This chain links TRBV2 with TRBJ2-1, with D possibly matching TRBD1 (6 bases). The V end was cut by 6 bases, the J end by 6 bases, with 9 bases between. Germline V gives CDR1 SNHLY, CDR2 FYNNEI. The CDR3 sequence is 12 residues long. The CDR3 protein is CASSLQGNEQFF. CDR3 in DNA: TGTGCCAGCAGCCTACAGGGCAATGAGCAGTTCTTC.

This clone was seen more than once but under ten times. The V and J genes are TRBV5-1 and TRBJ2-3; TRBD2 might be the D (5 bases). V was trimmed by 1 base and J by 8 bases, leaving 8 bases between them. CDR1 is SGHRS and CDR2 is YFSETQ in the germline V gene. The CDR3 extends over 12 amino acids. The CDR3 DNA sequence: TGCGCCAGCAGCTTGTCTGAGGGTACGCAGTATTTT. Translated, it gives CASSLSEGTQYF.

This clone was found a few times. J is TRBJ1-1 and V is TRBV27; D remains unclear. V was cut by 2 bases and J by 1 base, with 5 bases left in between. This CDR3 comprises 13 residues. CDR1 and CDR2 from the germline V gene are MNHEY and SMNVEV (reference sequence). CDR3 DNA sequence: TGTGCCAGCAGTTTAAAGCCGAACACTGAAGCTTTCTTT. It yields the protein CASSLKPNTEAFF.

V is TRBV25-1 and J is TRBJ2-7, with 8 bases that match TRBD1. V lost 4 bases and J lost 5; bases outside the gene matches: 7. Germline CDR1 and CDR2: MGHDK and SYGVNS. The CDR3 has 14 residues. The CDR3 loop reads CASSALDRDDEQYF. DNA of the CDR3: TGTGCCAGCAGTGCGCTGGACAGGGACGACGAGCAGTACTTC.

This clone was seen more than once but under ten times. This chain joins TRBV5-1 and TRBJ2-5; 7 bases align to TRBD1. The CDR3 contains 15 residues. From germline, CDR1 is SGHRS and CDR2 YFSETQ. Trimming took 2 bases from V and 2 from J; bases not matched to a gene: 6. The CDR3 loop reads CASSFRPGGQETQYF. CDR3 nucleotides: TGCGCCAGCAGCTTCCGGCCAGGGGGTCAAGAGACCCAGTACTTC.

This clone was observed a few times. The chain links TRBV6-4 to TRBJ2-3; 10 positions agree with TRBD1. Germline V gene lookup returns CDR1 MRHNA and CDR2 SNTAGT. The CDR3 spans 13 residues. The ends lost 6 bases at V and 6 bases at J; junction bases unmatched: 3. The CDR3 protein is CASRGTGEDTQYF. The CDR3 DNA is TGTGCCAGCAGGGGGACAGGGGAGGATACGCAGTATTTT.

This clone was counted only a few times. The chain links TRBV6-5 to TRBJ2-3; TRBD1 might be the D (5 bases). Germline lookup yields CDR1 MNHEY and CDR2 SVGAGI. This CDR3 contains 14 residues. V was pared by 7 bases and J by 0 bases, with 11 bases between. The CDR3 region is CASKSRQSTDTQYF. CDR3 in DNA: TGTGCCAGCAAATCGAGACAGAGCACAGATACGCAGTATTTT.

This chain uses TRBV29-1 with TRBJ2-7, with 7 bases fitting TRBD1. CDR3 length: 14 amino acids. Looked up from germline, CDR1 is SQVTM and CDR2 is ANQGSEA. V lost 1 base to trimming and J lost 0 bases; unmatched junction nucleotides: 3. The DNA of the CDR3 is TGCAGCGTTGAAGGTTCAGGGGGCTCCTACGAGCAGTACTTC. This translates into CSVEGSGGSYEQYF.